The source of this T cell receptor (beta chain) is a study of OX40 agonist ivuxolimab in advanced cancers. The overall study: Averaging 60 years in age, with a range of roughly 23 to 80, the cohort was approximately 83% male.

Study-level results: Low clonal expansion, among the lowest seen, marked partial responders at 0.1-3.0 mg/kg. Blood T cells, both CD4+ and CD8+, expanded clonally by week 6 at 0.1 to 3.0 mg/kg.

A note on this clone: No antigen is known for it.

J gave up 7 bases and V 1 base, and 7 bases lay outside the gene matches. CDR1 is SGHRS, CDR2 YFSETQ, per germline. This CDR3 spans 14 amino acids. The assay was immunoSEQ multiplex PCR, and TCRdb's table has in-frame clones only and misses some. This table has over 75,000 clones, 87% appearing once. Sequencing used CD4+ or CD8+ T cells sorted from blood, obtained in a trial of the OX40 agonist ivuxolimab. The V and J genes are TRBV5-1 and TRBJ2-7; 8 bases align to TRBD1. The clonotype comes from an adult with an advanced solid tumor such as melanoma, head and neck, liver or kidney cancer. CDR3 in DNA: TGCGCCAGCAGCTTGTCCGGCAGGGGGCAAGAGCAGTACTTC. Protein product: CASSLSGRGQEQYF.